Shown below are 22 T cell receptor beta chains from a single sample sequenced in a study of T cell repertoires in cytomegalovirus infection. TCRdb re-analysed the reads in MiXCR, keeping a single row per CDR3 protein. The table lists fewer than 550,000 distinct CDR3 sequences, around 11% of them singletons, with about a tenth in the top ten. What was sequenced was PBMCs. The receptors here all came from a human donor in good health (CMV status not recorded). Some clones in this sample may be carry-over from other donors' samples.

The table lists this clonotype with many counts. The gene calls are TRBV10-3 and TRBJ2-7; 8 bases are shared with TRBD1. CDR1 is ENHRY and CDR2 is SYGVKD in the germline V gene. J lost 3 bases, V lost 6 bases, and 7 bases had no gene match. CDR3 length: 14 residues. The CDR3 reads CAIRSAGGVYEQYF. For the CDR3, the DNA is TGTGCCATCAGGAGCGCAGGGGGCGTCTACGAGCAGTACTTC.

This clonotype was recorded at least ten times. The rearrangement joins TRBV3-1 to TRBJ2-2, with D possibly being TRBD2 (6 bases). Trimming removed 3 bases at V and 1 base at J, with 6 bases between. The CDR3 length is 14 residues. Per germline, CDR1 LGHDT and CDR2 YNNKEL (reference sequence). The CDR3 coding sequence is TGTGCCAGCAGCCAGGGACTGAACACCGGGGAGCTGTTTTTT. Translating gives CASSQGLNTGELFF.

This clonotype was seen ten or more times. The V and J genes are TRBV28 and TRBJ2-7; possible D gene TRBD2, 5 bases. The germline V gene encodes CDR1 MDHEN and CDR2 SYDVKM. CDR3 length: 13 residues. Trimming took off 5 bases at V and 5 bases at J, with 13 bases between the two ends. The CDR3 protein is CASSTPVGDEQYF. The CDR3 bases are TGTGCCAGCAGTACCCCGGTCGGGGACGAGCAGTACTTC.

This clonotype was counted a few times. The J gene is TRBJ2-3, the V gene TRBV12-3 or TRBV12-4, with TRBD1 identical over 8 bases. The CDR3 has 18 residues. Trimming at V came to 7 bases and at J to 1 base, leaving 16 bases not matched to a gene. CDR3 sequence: CASTLTGVLAGRTDTQYF. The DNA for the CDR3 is TGTGCCAGCACCCTGACAGGGGTTCTAGCAGGGCGCACAGATACGCAGTATTTT.

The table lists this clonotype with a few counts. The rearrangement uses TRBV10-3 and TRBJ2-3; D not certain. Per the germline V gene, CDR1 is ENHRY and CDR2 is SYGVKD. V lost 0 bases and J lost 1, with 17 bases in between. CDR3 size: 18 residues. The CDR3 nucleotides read TGTGCCATCAGTGAGTCATTCGCGAAAGGCGTTCGCACAGATACGCAGTATTTT. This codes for CAISESFAKGVRTDTQYF.

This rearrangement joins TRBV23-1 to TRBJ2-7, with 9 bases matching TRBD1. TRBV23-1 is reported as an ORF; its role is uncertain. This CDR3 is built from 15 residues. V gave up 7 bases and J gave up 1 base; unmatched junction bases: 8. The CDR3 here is CASNKGGQGSYEQYF. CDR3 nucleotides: TGCGCCAGCAATAAAGGGGGACAGGGATCCTACGAGCAGTACTTC.

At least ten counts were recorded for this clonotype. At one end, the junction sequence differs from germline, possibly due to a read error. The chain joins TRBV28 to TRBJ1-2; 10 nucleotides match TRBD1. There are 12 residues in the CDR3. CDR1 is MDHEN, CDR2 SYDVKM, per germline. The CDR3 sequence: CASSADRGPGAF. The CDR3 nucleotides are TGTGCCAGCAGTGCCGACAGGGGGCCGGGGGCCTTC.

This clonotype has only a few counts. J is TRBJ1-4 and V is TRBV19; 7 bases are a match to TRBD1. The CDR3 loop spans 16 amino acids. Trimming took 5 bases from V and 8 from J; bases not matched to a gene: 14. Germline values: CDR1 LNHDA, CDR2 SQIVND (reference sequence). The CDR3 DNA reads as TGTGCCAGTAGTGACGGGACAGCTACTACCCAGGAAAAACTGTTTTTT. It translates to CASSDGTATTQEKLFF.

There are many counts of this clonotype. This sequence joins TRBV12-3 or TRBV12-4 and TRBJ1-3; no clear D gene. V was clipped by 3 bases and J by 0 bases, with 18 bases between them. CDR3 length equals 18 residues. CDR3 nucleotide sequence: TGTGCCAGCAGTTTTTCCGGTTTAACACCAAACTCTGGAAACACCATATATTTT. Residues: CASSFSGLTPNSGNTIYF.

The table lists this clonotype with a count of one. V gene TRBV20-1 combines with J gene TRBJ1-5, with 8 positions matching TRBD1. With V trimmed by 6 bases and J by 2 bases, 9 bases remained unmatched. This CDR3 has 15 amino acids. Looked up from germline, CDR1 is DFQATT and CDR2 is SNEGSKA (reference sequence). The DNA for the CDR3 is TGCAGTGCCAACGGACAGGGAGGAGGCAATCAGCCCCAGCATTTT. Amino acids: CSANGQGGGNQPQHF.

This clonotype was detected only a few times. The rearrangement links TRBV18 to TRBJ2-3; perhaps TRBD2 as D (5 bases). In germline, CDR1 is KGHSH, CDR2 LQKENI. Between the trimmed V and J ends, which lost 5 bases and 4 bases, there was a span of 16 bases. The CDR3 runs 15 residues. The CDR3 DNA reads TGTGCCAGCTCAGAGGGTACGAACCCCGCAGATACGCAGTATTTT. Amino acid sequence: CASSEGTNPADTQYF.

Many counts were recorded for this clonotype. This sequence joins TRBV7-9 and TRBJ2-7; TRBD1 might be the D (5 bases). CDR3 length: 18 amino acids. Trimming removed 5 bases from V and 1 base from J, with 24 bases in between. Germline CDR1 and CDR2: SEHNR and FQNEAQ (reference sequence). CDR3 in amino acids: CASSPRGVDSRLSYEQYF. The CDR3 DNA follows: TGTGCCAGCAGCCCCCGTGGTGTTGACAGTCGACTTTCCTACGAGCAGTACTTC. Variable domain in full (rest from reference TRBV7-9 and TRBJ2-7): DTGVSQNPRHKITKRGQNVTFRCDPISEHNRLYWYRQTLGQGPEFLTYFQNEAQLEKSRLLSDRFSAERPKGSFSTLEIQRTEQGDSAMYLCASSPRGVDSRLSYEQYFGPGTRLTVT.

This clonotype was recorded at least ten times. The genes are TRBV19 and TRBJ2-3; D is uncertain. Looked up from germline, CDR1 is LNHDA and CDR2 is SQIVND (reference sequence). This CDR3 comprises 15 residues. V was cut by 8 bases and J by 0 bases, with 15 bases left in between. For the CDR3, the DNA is TGTGCCAGTTCCAATGGCCGCGGCAGCACAGATACGCAGTATTTT. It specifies CASSNGRGSTDTQYF.

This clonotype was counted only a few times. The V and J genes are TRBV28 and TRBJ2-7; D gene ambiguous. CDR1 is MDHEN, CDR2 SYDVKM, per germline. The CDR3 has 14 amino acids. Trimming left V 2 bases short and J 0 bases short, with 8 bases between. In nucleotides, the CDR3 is TGTGCCAGCAGTTTACCTGGGTTCTCCTACGAGCAGTACTTC. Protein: CASSLPGFSYEQYF.

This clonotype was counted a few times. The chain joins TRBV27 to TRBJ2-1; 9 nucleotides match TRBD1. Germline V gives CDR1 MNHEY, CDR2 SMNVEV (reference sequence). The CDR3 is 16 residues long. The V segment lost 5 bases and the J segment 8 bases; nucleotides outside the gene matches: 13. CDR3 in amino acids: CASSPTGTGRTDEQFF. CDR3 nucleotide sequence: TGTGCCAGCAGTCCAACCGGGACAGGGAGGACCGATGAGCAGTTCTTC.

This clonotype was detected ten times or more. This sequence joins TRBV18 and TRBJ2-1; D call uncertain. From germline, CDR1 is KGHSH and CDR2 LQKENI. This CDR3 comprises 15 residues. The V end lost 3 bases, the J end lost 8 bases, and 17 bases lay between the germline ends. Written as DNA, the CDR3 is TGTGCCAGCTCACCCGGAGACACCCGGCAGTATGAGCAGTTCTTC. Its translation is CASSPGDTRQYEQFF.

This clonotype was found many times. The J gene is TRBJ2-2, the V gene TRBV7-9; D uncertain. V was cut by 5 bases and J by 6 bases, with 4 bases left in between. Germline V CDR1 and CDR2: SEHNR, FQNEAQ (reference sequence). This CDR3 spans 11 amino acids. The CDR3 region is CASSRAGELFF. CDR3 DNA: TGTGCCAGCAGCCGGGCCGGGGAGCTGTTTTTT.

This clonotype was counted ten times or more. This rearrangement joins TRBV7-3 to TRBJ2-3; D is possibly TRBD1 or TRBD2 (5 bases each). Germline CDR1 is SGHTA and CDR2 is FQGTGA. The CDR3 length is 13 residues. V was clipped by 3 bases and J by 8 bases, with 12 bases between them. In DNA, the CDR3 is TGTGCCAGCAGCTTCGACAGAGAGGGTACGCAGTATTTT. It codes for CASSFDREGTQYF.

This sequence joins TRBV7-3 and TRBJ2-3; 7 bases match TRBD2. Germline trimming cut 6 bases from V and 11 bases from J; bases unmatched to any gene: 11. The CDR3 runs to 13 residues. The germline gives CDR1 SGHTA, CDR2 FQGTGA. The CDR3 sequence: CASSLTSLAEQYF. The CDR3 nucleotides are TGTGCCAGCAGTCTGACTAGTCTAGCGGAGCAGTATTTT.

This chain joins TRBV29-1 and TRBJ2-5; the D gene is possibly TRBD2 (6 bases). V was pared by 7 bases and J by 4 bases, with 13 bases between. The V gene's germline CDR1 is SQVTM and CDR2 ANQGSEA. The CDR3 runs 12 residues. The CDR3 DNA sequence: TGCAGCGGGGACGTGGGGGGAGAGACCCAGTACTTC. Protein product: CSGDVGGETQYF.

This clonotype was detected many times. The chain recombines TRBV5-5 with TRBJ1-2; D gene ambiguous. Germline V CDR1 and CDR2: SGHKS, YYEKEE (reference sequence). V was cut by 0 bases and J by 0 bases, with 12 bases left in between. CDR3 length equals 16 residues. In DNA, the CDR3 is TGTGCCAGCAGCTTGGCCCCCTTGGGCGCTAACTATGGCTACACCTTC. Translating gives CASSLAPLGANYGYTF.

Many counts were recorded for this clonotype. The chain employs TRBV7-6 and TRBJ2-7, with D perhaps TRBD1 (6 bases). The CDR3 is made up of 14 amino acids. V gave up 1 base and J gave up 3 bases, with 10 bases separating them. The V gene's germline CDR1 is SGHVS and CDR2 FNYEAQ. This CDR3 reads CASSLGGTSYEQYF. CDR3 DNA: TGTGCCAGCAGCTTAGGGGGGACAAGCTACGAGCAGTACTTC.